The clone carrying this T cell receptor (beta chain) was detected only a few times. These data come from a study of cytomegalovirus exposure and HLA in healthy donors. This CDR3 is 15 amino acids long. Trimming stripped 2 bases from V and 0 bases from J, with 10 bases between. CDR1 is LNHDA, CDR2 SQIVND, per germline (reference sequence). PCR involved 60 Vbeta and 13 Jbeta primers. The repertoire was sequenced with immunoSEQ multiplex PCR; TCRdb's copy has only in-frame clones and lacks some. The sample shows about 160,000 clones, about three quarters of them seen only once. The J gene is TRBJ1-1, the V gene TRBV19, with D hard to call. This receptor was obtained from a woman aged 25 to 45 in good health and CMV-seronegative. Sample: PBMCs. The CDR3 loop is CASSISRHMNTEAFF. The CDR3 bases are TGTGCCAGTAGTATATCGAGACACATGAACACTGAAGCTTTCTTT. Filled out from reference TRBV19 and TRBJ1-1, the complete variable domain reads DGGITQSPKYLFRKEGQNVTLSCEQNLNHDAMYWYRQDPGQGLRLIYYSQIVNDFQKGDIAEGYSVSREKKESFPLTVTSAQKNPTAFYLCASSISRHMNTEAFFGQGTRLTVV.